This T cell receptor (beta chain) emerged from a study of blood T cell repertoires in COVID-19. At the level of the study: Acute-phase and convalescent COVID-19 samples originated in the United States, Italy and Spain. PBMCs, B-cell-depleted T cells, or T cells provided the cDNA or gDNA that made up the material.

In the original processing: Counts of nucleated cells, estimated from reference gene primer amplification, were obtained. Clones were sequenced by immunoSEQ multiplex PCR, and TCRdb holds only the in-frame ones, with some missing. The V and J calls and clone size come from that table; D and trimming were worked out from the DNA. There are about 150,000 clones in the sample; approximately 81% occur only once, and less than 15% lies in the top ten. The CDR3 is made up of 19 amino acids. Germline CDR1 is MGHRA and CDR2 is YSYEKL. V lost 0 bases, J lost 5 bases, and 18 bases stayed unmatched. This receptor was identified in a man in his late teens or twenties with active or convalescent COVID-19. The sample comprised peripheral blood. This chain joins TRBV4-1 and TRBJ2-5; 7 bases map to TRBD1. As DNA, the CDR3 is TGCGCCAGCAGCCAAGATTATCGCACAGGGGAAGTCGATTGGGAGACCCAGTACTTC. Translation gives CASSQDYRTGEVDWETQYF.